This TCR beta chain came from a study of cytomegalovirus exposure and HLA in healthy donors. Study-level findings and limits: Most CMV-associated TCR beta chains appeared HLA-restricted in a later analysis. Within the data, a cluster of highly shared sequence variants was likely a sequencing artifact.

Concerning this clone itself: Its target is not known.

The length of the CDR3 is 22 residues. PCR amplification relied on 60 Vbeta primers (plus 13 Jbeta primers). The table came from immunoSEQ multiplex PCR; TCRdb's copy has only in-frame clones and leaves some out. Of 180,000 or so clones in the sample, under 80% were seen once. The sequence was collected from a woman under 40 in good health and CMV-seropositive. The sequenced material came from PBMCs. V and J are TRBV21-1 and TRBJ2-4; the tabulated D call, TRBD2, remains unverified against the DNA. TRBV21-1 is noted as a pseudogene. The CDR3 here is CASSKASLAGGKEGPAKNIQYF. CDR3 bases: TGTGCCAGCAGCAAAGCATCACTAGCGGGGGGGAAAGAAGGCCCAGCCAAAAACATTCAGTACTTC.